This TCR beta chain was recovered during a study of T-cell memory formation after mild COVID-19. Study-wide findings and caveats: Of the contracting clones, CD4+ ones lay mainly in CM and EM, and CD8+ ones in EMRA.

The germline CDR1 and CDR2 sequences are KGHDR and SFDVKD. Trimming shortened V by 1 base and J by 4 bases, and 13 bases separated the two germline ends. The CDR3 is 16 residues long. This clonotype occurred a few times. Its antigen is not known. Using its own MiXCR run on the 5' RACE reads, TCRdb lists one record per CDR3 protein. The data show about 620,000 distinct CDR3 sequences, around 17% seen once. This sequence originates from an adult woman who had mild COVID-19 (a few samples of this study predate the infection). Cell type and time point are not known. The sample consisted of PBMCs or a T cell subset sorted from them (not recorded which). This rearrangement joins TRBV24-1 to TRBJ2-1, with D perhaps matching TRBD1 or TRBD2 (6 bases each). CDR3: CATSDLRRGFYNEQFF. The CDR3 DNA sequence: TGTGCCACCAGTGATTTACGGAGGGGGTTTTACAATGAGCAGTTCTTC.